Presented here are 2 T cell receptor beta chains from one specimen sequenced in a study of blood T cell repertoires in COVID-19. The protocol was immunoSEQ multiplex PCR, while the TCRdb copy is restricted to in-frame clones and leaves out a portion. The table shows roughly 300,000 clones, with more than 70% occurring only once. The sample was peripheral blood. The receptors shown here come from a woman aged 45 to 65 with acute or convalescent COVID-19.

On this clone itself: The sample holds other DNA sequences that translate to the same CDR3. V is TRBV10-3 and J is TRBJ1-5; 9 bases are shared with TRBD1. Per germline, CDR1 ENHRY and CDR2 SYGVKD. The CDR3 spans 14 residues. The J segment lost 5 bases and the V segment lost 3 bases, leaving 2 bases of the junction unmatched. For the CDR3, the DNA is TGTGCCATCAGTGACCGGACAGGGGATCAGCCCCAGCATTTT. It codes for CAISDRTGDQPQHF.

The V gene is TRBV15, the J gene TRBJ1-2, with TRBD1 matching 8 bases. V was pared by 1 base and J by 6 bases, with 4 bases of the junction left unmatched. The CDR3 totals 14 residues. Germline V gene data show CDR1 as LNHNV and CDR2 as YYDKDF (reference sequence). CDR3 amino acids: CATSRGGQGHGYTF. The CDR3 DNA sequence: TGTGCCACCAGCAGAGGCGGACAGGGTCATGGCTACACCTTC.